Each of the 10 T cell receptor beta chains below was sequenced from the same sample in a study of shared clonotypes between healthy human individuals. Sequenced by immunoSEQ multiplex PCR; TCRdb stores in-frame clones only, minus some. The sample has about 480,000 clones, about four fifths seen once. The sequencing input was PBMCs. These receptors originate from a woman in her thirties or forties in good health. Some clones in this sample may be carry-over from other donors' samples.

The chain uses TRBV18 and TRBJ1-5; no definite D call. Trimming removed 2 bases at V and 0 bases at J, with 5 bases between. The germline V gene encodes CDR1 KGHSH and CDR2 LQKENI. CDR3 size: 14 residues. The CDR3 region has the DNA TGTGCCAGCTCACCAACCAATAGCAATCAGCCCCAGCATTTT. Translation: CASSPTNSNQPQHF.

The CDR3 is CASSLGGYRAAPYEQYF. DNA for the CDR3: TGCGCCAGCAGCTTGGGGGGGTACAGGGCGGCCCCCTACGAGCAGTACTTC. This rearrangement joins TRBV5-1 to TRBJ2-7, with a weak D call TRBD1 (6 bases). This CDR3 is 17 amino acids long. The ends were cut back, 0 bases at V and 2 bases at J, with 18 bases in the middle. The germline CDR1 and CDR2 sequences are SGHRS and YFSETQ. Together with reference TRBV5-1 and TRBJ2-7, the CDR3 gives the full variable domain: KAGVTQTPRYLIKTRGQQVTLSCSPISGHRSVSWYQQTPGQGLQFLFEYFSETQRNKGNFPGRFSGRQFSNSRSEMNVSTLELGDSALYLCASSLGGYRAAPYEQYFGPGTRLTVT.

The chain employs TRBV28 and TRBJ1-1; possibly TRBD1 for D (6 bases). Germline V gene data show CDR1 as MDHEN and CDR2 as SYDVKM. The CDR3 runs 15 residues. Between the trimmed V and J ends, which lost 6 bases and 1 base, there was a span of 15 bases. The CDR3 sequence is CASSPRGGRNTEAFF. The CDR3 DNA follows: TGTGCCAGCAGCCCTCGAGGGGGGAGGAACACTGAAGCTTTCTTT.

DNA for the CDR3: TGTGCCAGCTCACCAGTCGCAGGGACAAGCAATCAGCCCCAGCATTTT. It encodes CASSPVAGTSNQPQHF. This chain uses TRBV18 with TRBJ1-5; D perhaps matches TRBD1 (6 bases). The CDR3 loop spans 16 amino acids. V dropped 2 bases and J dropped 1 base, with 12 bases sitting between them. In germline, CDR1 is KGHSH, CDR2 LQKENI.

The CDR3 here is CASRIRGAFGLAGSEQFF. The CDR3 DNA is TGTGCCAGCAGGATCCGGGGGGCCTTCGGACTAGCCGGGAGTGAGCAGTTCTTC. The chain employs TRBV2 and TRBJ2-1; 8 bases line up with TRBD2. CDR3 size: 18 residues. The V gene's germline CDR1 is SNHLY and CDR2 FYNNEI. The V gene end was trimmed by 6 bases and the J gene end by 9 bases; junction bases not matched to a gene: 22.

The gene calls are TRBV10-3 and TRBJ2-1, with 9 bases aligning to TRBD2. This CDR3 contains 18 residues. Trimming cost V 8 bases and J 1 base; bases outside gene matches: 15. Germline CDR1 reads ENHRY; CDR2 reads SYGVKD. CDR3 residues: CAIEAEAGGIYSYNEQFF. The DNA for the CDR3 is TGTGCCATCGAGGCTGAGGCGGGAGGGATTTATTCCTACAATGAGCAGTTCTTC.

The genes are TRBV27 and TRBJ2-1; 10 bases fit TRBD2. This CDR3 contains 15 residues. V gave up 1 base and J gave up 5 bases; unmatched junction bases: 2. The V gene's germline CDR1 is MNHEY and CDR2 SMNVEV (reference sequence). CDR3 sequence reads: CASSLFGLADNEQFF. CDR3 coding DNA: TGTGCCAGCAGTTTATTTGGACTAGCGGACAATGAGCAGTTCTTC.

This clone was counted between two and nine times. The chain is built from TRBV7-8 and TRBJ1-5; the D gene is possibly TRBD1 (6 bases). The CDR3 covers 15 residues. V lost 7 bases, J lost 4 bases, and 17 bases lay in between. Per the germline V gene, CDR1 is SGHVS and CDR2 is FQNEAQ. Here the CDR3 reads CASTPQTGINQPQHF. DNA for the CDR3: TGTGCCAGCACCCCTCAAACAGGGATAAATCAGCCCCAGCATTTT.

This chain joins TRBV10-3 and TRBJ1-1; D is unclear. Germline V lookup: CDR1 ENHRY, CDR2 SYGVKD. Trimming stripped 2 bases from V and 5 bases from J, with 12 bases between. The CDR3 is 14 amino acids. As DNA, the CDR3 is TGTGCCATCAGTGAGCCCTTAGAGCCGACTGAAGCTTTCTTT. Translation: CAISEPLEPTEAFF.

CDR3 in DNA: TGTGCCAGCAGTTTCCGACAGGGGGCGGAGACCCAGTACTTC. Amino acids: CASSFRQGAETQYF. The V and J genes are TRBV28 and TRBJ2-5, with 10 bases that match TRBD1. The CDR3 has 14 amino acids. The germline CDR1 and CDR2 sequences are MDHEN and SYDVKM. J gave up 5 bases and V 3 bases, and 3 bases lay outside the gene matches.